These 26 T cell receptor beta chains were all obtained from the same sample, sequenced in a study of T cell repertoires in cytomegalovirus infection. Their antigens remain unidentified. One entry per CDR3 protein, called by TCRdb with MiXCR from the reads. Here the sample spans approximately 300,000 distinct CDR3 sequences, around 25% being singletons. Sequencing was performed on cultured PBMCs, taken from culture after CMV antigen stimulation. These receptors originate from a human donor in good health (CMV status not recorded). Some clones in this sample may be carry-over from other donors' samples.

This clonotype has only a few counts. This chain uses TRBV30 with TRBJ2-1; possibly TRBD2 for D (6 bases). Trimming shortened V by 1 base and J by 15 bases, and 13 bases separated the two germline ends. CDR3 length: 11 amino acids. CDR1 GTSNPN and CDR2 SVGIG come from the germline V gene (reference sequence). Written as DNA, the CDR3 is TGTGCCTGGAGTGCGGGAGAGGGTGGGTTCTTC. Its protein product is CAWSAGEGGFF. Filled out from reference TRBV30 and TRBJ2-1, the complete variable domain reads SQTIHQWPATLVQPVGSPLSLECTVEGTSNPNLYWYRQAAGRGLQLLFYSVGIGQISSEVPQNLSASRPQDRQFILSSKKLLLSDSGFYLCAWSAGEGGFFGPGTRLTVL.

This clonotype showed up just once. A much larger clone differs from this one at a single base, so this may be a read error. The chain employs TRBV6-2 or TRBV6-3 and TRBJ2-1, with TRBD2 matching over 7 bases. With V trimmed by 6 bases and J by 5 bases, 10 bases remained unmatched. This CDR3 comprises 15 residues. The germline V gene has CDR1 MNHEY and CDR2 SVGEGT. Written as DNA, the CDR3 is TGTGCCAGCAGACCCGTAGTAGGACTAGACAATGAGCAGTTCTTC. Protein: CASRPVVGLDNEQFF.

The chain has TRBV6-5 and TRBJ2-7, with D hard to call. The CDR3 contains 14 residues. Germline CDR1 and CDR2: MNHEY and SVGAGI. V dropped 6 bases and J dropped 2 bases, with 14 bases sitting between them. The CDR3 loop is CASRRAGEAYEQYV. As DNA, the CDR3 is TGTGCCAGCAGAAGGGCTGGGGAAGCCTACGAGCAGTACGTC.

This clonotype has just a few counts. This chain uses TRBV11-2 with TRBJ2-7, with 7 nucleotides matching TRBD2. V trimming: 0 bases; J trimming: 7 bases; junction bases outside the gene matches: 6. This CDR3 has 14 residues. The germline V gene has CDR1 SGHAT and CDR2 FQNNGV. The CDR3 loop is CASSLERREWEQYF. In nucleotides, the CDR3 is TGTGCCAGCAGCTTAGAAAGGCGGGAGTGGGAGCAGTACTTC.

The rearrangement uses TRBV19 and TRBJ1-2; D might be TRBD1 (5 bases). The CDR3 loop spans 15 amino acids. V lost 1 base and J lost 2, with 11 bases in between. Per germline, CDR1 LNHDA and CDR2 SQIVND (reference sequence). The CDR3 DNA follows: TGTGCCAGTAGTATAGCCACAGGTTTGAACTATGGCTACACCTTC. It translates to CASSIATGLNYGYTF.

This clonotype was seen a few times. As DNA, the CDR3 is TGTGCCATCAATTCCTACGGGAGACATACAGATGCAGATACGCAGTATTTT. Protein product: CAINSYGRHTDADTQYF. This chain links TRBV28 with TRBJ2-3; tentative D call: TRBD2 (6 bases). Germline lookup yields CDR1 MDHEN and CDR2 SYDVKM. The CDR3 is 17 amino acids. V lost 10 bases to trimming and J lost 4 bases, with 27 bases between them.

This clonotype has a count of ten or more. The gene calls are TRBV7-2 and TRBJ2-1; 8 bases align to TRBD2. The CDR3 length is 16 residues. The V segment lost 4 bases and the J segment 9 bases; nucleotides outside the gene matches: 14. CDR1 is SGHTA, CDR2 FQGNSA, per germline. The DNA of the CDR3 is TGTGCCAGCAGCTCCTCGAGCGGGAGTGAAGGCGGTGAGCAGTTCTTC. This sequence encodes CASSSSSGSEGGEQFF.

The chain carries TRBV6-2 or TRBV6-3 and TRBJ1-1; D not certain. V was shortened by 2 bases and J by 8 bases, with 9 bases between the two germline ends. This CDR3 region has 12 residues. The V gene's germline CDR1 is MNHEY and CDR2 SVGEGT. CDR3 in DNA: TGTGCCAGCAGTTACCGGCTAGGGGAAGCTTTCTTT. Amino acid sequence: CASSYRLGEAFF.

This clonotype showed up just a few times. Here the CDR3 reads CASSISAVPTGNEQFF. The CDR3 nucleotides read TGTGCCAGTAGTATTTCCGCGGTCCCCACGGGGAATGAGCAGTTCTTC. The V and J genes are TRBV19 and TRBJ2-1; TRBD2 is a possible D gene (5 bases). The CDR3 consists of 16 residues. Per the germline V gene, CDR1 is LNHDA and CDR2 is SQIVND (reference sequence). The germline V and J ends were trimmed by 3 bases and 7 bases, with 19 bases remaining between them.

This clonotype was observed a few times. The rearrangement links TRBV4-1 to TRBJ2-5; D gene unclear. V shed 4 bases and J shed 5 bases, with 14 bases lying between them. Germline CDR1 MGHRA, CDR2 YSYEKL. The CDR3 consists of 14 residues. DNA of the CDR3: TGCGCCAGCAGCCGGACCCTGAGCGTGGAGACCCAGTACTTC. Its translation is CASSRTLSVETQYF.

This clonotype appeared many times. The chain combines TRBV7-6 with TRBJ2-2, with TRBD1 identical over 7 bases. The J segment lost 2 bases and the V segment lost 3 bases, leaving 9 bases of the junction unmatched. This CDR3 has 17 amino acids. CDR1 and CDR2 (germline): SGHVS, FNYEAQ. The DNA of the CDR3 is TGTGCCAGCAGCTTGGTACAGGGACAGTTTAACACCGGGGAGCTGTTTTTT. This sequence encodes CASSLVQGQFNTGELFF. The whole variable domain, remainder taken from reference TRBV7-6 and TRBJ2-2, is GAGVSQSPRYKVTKRGQDVALRCDPISGHVSLYWYRQALGQGPEFLTYFNYEAQQDKSGLPNDRFSAERPEGSISTLTIQRTEQRDSAMYRCASSLVQGQFNTGELFFGEGSRLTVL.

V and J are TRBV19 and TRBJ1-5; no firm D call. CDR1 is LNHDA, CDR2 SQIVND, per germline (reference sequence). This CDR3 has 13 amino acids. V lost 0 bases and J lost 7, with 7 bases in between. The CDR3 spells CASSIERNQPQHF. The CDR3 DNA is TGTGCCAGTAGTATAGAAAGAAACCAGCCCCAGCATTTT.

The sample holds a few counts of this clonotype. The rearrangement links TRBV5-5 to TRBJ2-3; unclear D gene. This CDR3 has 15 residues. The germline CDR1 and CDR2 sequences are SGHKS and YYEKEE (reference sequence). Trimming removed 0 bases at V and 0 bases at J, with 8 bases between. CDR3 in DNA: TGTGCCAGCAGCTTGGCCTCCAGAAGCACAGATACGCAGTATTTT. This translates into CASSLASRSTDTQYF.

The chain combines TRBV7-3 with TRBJ2-1, with D perhaps matching TRBD2 (5 bases). The CDR3 has 13 residues. V was shortened by 6 bases and J by 6 bases, with 12 bases between the two germline ends. The germline V gene encodes CDR1 SGHTA and CDR2 FQGTGA. This CDR3 reads CASSRSRGNEQFF. For the CDR3, the DNA is TGTGCCAGCAGTCGTTCCCGGGGCAATGAGCAGTTCTTC.

This clonotype was seen at least ten times. The V gene is TRBV11-3, the J gene TRBJ2-7; the D is unclear. Germline CDR1 SGHNT, CDR2 YENEEA. The V end was cut by 5 bases, the J end by 1 base, with 9 bases between. The CDR3 has 13 residues. CDR3 in amino acids: CASSKAHSYEQYV. The CDR3 DNA sequence: TGTGCCAGCAGCAAGGCTCATTCCTACGAGCAGTACGTC.

V gene TRBV6-2 or TRBV6-3 combines with J gene TRBJ2-7, with a possible D match to TRBD1 (6 bases). The length of the CDR3 is 12 residues. The V gene's germline CDR1 is MNHEY and CDR2 SVGEGT. Trimming removed 5 bases from V and 3 bases from J, with 8 bases in between. CDR3 residues: CASSEQGYEQYV. The CDR3 DNA follows: TGTGCCAGCAGTGAACAGGGCTACGAGCAGTACGTC.

This clonotype was detected once. This CDR3 is CASSPTGASYNEQFF. The DNA of the CDR3 is TGTGCCAGCAGTCCAACAGGGGCTTCCTACAATGAGCAGTTCTTC. This chain connects TRBV2 to TRBJ2-1, with TRBD1 identical over 7 bases. J lost 1 base, V lost 5 bases, and 5 bases had no gene match. Germline CDR1 reads SNHLY; CDR2 reads FYNNEI. The CDR3 contains 15 residues.

This clonotype was detected ten times or more. The J gene is TRBJ1-5, the V gene TRBV7-2; D perhaps matches TRBD1 (5 bases). CDR3 length: 13 residues. Germline values: CDR1 SGHTA, CDR2 FQGNSA. The V end lost 1 base, the J end lost 7 bases, and 8 bases lay between the germline ends. The CDR3 spells CASSLVREQPQHF. DNA of the CDR3: TGTGCCAGCAGCTTAGTCAGGGAACAGCCCCAGCATTTT.

The sample holds one count of this clonotype. One base away lies a much larger clone, so this may be a sequencing read error. The chain couples TRBV6-6 to TRBJ2-7; no definite D call. The DNA end is a closer match to TRBJ2-1, so the J assignment may be wrong. This CDR3 spans 17 amino acids. Germline CDR1 reads MNHNY; CDR2 reads SVGAGI (reference sequence). The CDR3 DNA sequence: TGTGCCAGCAGTACCCTCCCCGTCGTCGGGTGGACCTACGAGCAGTTCTTC. Protein sequence: CASSTLPVVGWTYEQFF.

Here the CDR3 reads CASTTGTVRTEAFF. The CDR3 nucleotides read TGTGCCAGCACCACAGGGACTGTAAGGACTGAAGCTTTCTTT. The V gene is TRBV2, the J gene TRBJ1-1; perhaps TRBD1 as D (6 bases). In germline, CDR1 is SNHLY, CDR2 FYNNEI. The ends were cut back, 7 bases at V and 5 bases at J, with 17 bases in the middle. The CDR3 extends over 14 amino acids.

V is TRBV19 and J is TRBJ2-4, with 11 positions matching TRBD2. Germline values: CDR1 LNHDA, CDR2 SQIVND (reference sequence). Trimming took 4 bases from V and 0 from J; bases not matched to a gene: 11. The CDR3 covers 19 residues. CDR3 region: CASSRGLAGGPLAKNIQYF. DNA for the CDR3: TGTGCCAGTAGTAGGGGTCTAGCGGGAGGTCCCCTAGCCAAAAACATTCAGTACTTC.

This clonotype was detected ten times or more. The CDR3 is CASSLMGTGGNQPQHF. The CDR3 bases are TGTGCCAGCAGCTTAATGGGGACAGGGGGCAATCAGCCCCAGCATTTT. This chain joins TRBV7-2 and TRBJ1-5, with 10 positions matching TRBD1. CDR1 is SGHTA and CDR2 is FQGNSA in the germline V gene. The CDR3 covers 16 residues. With 2 bases clipped from V and 2 bases from J, the junction kept 3 bases outside the gene matches.

Only a few counts were recorded for this clonotype. The rearrangement joins TRBV7-9 to TRBJ2-1; 11 bases are a match to TRBD2. Trimming at V came to 5 bases and at J to 11 bases, leaving 14 bases not matched to a gene. Per the germline V gene, CDR1 is SEHNR and CDR2 is FQNEAQ (reference sequence). This CDR3 contains 16 residues. The CDR3 spells CASSAGTSGPFLKQFF. CDR3 nucleotides: TGTGCCAGCAGCGCGGGGACTAGCGGCCCTTTTTTGAAGCAGTTCTTC.

This clonotype came up once. This rearrangement joins TRBV2 to TRBJ2-1, with 10 positions matching TRBD2. The V segment lost 3 bases and the J segment 3 bases; nucleotides outside the gene matches: 5. CDR3 length: 16 residues. Germline lookup yields CDR1 SNHLY and CDR2 FYNNEI. The CDR3 sequence: CASSEATSGYYNEQFF. The CDR3 coding sequence is TGTGCCAGCAGTGAGGCGACTAGCGGGTACTACAATGAGCAGTTCTTC.

J is TRBJ1-2 and V is TRBV7-2, with 7 bases that match TRBD1. The CDR3 loop spans 15 amino acids. After removal of 4 bases from V and 3 bases from J, the junction contained 8 bases not matched to a gene. Germline lookup yields CDR1 SGHTA and CDR2 FQGNSA. This chain's CDR3 is CASSSRVGGDYGYTF. The CDR3, as DNA: TGTGCCAGCAGCTCCAGGGTAGGGGGCGACTATGGCTACACCTTC.

This sequence joins TRBV15 and TRBJ2-3, with D hard to call. Trimming took off 0 bases at V and 4 bases at J, with 17 bases between the two ends. This CDR3 contains 17 residues. Looked up from germline, CDR1 is LNHNV and CDR2 is YYDKDF (reference sequence). Written as DNA, the CDR3 is TGTGCCACCAGCAGAGATGGTTCGACATCCGGGCCAGATACGCAGTATTTT. It codes for CATSRDGSTSGPDTQYF.